The clone carrying this T cell receptor beta chain was found many times. Antigen specificity is unknown. The data derive from a study of T cells in Graves' hyperthyroidism and ophthalmopathy. Study outcomes and limitations: Clonotypes that were expanded in thyroid above 0.001 mostly appeared in blood too.

From RNA transcripts, TCR beta CDR3 regions were amplified. HTBI primers drove first-round RT-PCR of the TCR CDR3. A single record per CDR3 protein comes from TCRdb applying MiXCR to the multiplex PCR reads. The top ten hold 15% to 17% of the sample, which has fewer than 850,000 distinct CDR3 sequences, 17% seen once. Germline V gene data show CDR1 as DFQATT and CDR2 as SNEGSKA (reference sequence). The V gene end was trimmed by 1 base and the J gene end by 5 bases; junction bases not matched to a gene: 8. CDR3 length equals 16 residues. The patients, who ranged from 18 to 65 in age, presented with newly diagnosed hyperthyroidism lasting under 2 months. Lactation, pregnancy, other autoimmune disease or uncontrolled infection excluded patients. Clinical symptoms, serum thyroxine and TRAb, thyroid ultrasound and orbital computed tomography were used for the diagnoses.

The chain links TRBV20-1 to TRBJ1-6; 7 positions agree with TRBD1. The material sequenced was blood. The clonotype comes from a man over 45 with Graves' hyperthyroidism. The CDR3 DNA is TGCAGTGCTAGAGGGGTTACAGGGGCAGATAATTCACCCCTCCACTTT. It encodes CSARGVTGADNSPLHF.